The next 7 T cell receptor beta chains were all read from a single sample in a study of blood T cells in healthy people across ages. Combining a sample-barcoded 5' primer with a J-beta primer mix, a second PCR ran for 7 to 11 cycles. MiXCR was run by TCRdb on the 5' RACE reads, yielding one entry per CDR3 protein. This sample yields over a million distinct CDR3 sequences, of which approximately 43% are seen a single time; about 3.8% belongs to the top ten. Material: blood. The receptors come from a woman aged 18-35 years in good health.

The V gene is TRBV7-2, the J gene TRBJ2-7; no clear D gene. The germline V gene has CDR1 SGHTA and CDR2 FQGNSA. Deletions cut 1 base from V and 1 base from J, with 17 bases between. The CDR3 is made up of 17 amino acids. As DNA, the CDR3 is TGTGCCAGCAGCTTAGTATCTTTTGGGCCAGGTTCCTACGAGCAGTACTTC. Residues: CASSLVSFGPGSYEQYF.

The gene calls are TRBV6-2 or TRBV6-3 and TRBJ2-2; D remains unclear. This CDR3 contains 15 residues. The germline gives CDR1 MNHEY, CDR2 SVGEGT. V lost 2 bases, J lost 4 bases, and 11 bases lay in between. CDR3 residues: CASSYLATGTGELFF. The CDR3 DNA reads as TGTGCCAGCAGTTACCTGGCAACGGGCACCGGGGAGCTGTTTTTT.

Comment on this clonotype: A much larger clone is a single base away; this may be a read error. CDR3 bases: TGTGCCAGCGGCTGGGAGGGACAGTCTAACTATGGCTACACCTTC. It codes for CASGWEGQSNYGYTF. The chain couples TRBV7-2 to TRBJ1-2, with TRBD1 matching 7 bases. CDR1 and CDR2 (germline): SGHTA, FQGNSA. V lost 8 bases and J lost 0; bases outside the gene matches: 9. The CDR3 totals 15 residues.

The CDR3 sequence is CASSPSGYPSYEQYF. CDR3 sequence (DNA): TGCGCCAGCAGCCCCTCGGGGTACCCAAGTTACGAGCAGTACTTC. This rearrangement joins TRBV5-1 to TRBJ2-7; tentatively, D is TRBD2 (5 bases). V was shortened by 4 bases and J by 4 bases, with 18 bases between the two germline ends. CDR1 is SGHRS, CDR2 YFSETQ, per germline. There are 15 residues in the CDR3.

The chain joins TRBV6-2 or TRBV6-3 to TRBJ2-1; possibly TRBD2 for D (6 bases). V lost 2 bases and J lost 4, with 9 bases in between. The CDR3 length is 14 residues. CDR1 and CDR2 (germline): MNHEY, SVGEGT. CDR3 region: CASSYPAGYNEQFF. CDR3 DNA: TGTGCCAGCAGTTACCCAGCGGGTTACAATGAGCAGTTCTTC.

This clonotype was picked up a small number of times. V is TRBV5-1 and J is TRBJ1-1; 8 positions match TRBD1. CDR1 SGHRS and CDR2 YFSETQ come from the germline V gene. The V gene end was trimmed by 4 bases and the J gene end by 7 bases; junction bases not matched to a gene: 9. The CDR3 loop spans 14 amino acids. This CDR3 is CASSGTGGTGEAFF. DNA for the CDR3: TGCGCCAGCAGCGGGACAGGCGGAACCGGTGAAGCTTTCTTT.

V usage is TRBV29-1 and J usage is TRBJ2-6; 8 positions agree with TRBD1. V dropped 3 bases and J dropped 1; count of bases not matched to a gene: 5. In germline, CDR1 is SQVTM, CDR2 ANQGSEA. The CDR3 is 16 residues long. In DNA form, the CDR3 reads TGCAGCGTTGAGGCGACAGGGGTGTCTGGGGCCAACGTCCTGACTTTC. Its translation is CSVEATGVSGANVLTF.